Each of the 17 T cell receptor beta chains below was sequenced from the same sample in a study of blood T cell repertoires in COVID-19. The repertoire was sequenced with immunoSEQ multiplex PCR; TCRdb's copy has only in-frame clones and lacks some. Among about 97,000 clones listed, approximately 90% were seen once. Sequenced sample: peripheral blood. The receptors were gathered from a human donor in a cohort sampled during active COVID-19.

The chain recombines TRBV5-6 with TRBJ2-4, with D unclear. V dropped 2 bases and J dropped 4 bases, with 7 bases sitting between them. CDR3 length: 13 amino acids. Germline loops: CDR1 SGHDT, CDR2 YYEEEE. CDR3: CASSFGKKNIQYF. As DNA, the CDR3 is TGTGCCAGCAGCTTTGGCAAGAAAAACATTCAGTACTTC.

This clone was picked up one time. CDR3 bases: TGTGCCAGCAGACCCCGGACTAGCGGATTTCTCAATGAGCAGTTCTTC. It specifies CASRPRTSGFLNEQFF. V usage is TRBV7-9 and J usage is TRBJ2-1; 10 nucleotides agree with TRBD2. The CDR3 is 16 amino acids. V shed 6 bases and J 6 bases; nucleotides not matched to a gene: 11. The germline CDR1 and CDR2 sequences are SEHNR and FQNEAQ (reference sequence).

The rearrangement uses TRBV14 and TRBJ2-1, with TRBD2 matching over 8 bases. Germline CDR1 SGHDN, CDR2 FVKESK. The CDR3 is made up of 14 amino acids. J was trimmed by 12 bases and V by 4 bases; bases with no gene match: 11. CDR3 nucleotides: TGTGCCAGCAGCCCACCGGGACTAGGTCCGGGGCAGTTCTTC. Translation gives CASSPPGLGPGQFF.

V gene TRBV18 combines with J gene TRBJ1-2, with 8 nucleotides matching TRBD1. Germline trimming cut 3 bases from V and 5 bases from J; bases unmatched to any gene: 14. The V gene's germline CDR1 is KGHSH and CDR2 LQKENI. This CDR3 is built from 17 residues. The CDR3 DNA is TGTGCCAGCTCACCTATGGGACAGGCCCCCCTAGGATATGGCTACACCTTC. It encodes CASSPMGQAPLGYGYTF.

This chain joins TRBV6-6 and TRBJ1-6; D remains unclear. This CDR3 has 15 amino acids. The germline gives CDR1 MNHNY, CDR2 SVGAGI (reference sequence). V shed 3 bases and J shed 10 bases, with 16 bases lying between them. The CDR3 sequence: CASSYRVPGLSPLHF. The DNA for the CDR3 is TGTGCCAGCAGTTATCGGGTGCCGGGTCTCTCACCCCTCCACTTT.

CDR3 loop: CATSRWTGGTGNTIYF. DNA of the CDR3: TGTGCCACCAGCAGATGGACAGGGGGTACTGGAAACACCATATATTTT. V and J are TRBV15 and TRBJ1-3, with 10 bases lining up with TRBD1. CDR3 length: 16 residues. The V gene end was trimmed by 2 bases and the J gene end by 2 bases; junction bases not matched to a gene: 3. Germline CDR1 is LNHNV and CDR2 is YYDKDF (reference sequence). Supplemented by reference TRBV15 and TRBJ1-3, the full variable domain reads DAMVIQNPRYQVTQFGKPVTLSCSQTLNHNVMYWYQQKSSQAPKLLFHYYDKDFNNEADTPDNFQSRRPNTSFCFLDIRSPGLGDTAMYLCATSRWTGGTGNTIYFGEGSWLTVV.

The rearrangement joins TRBV28 to TRBJ2-7, with 7 bases that match TRBD1. The V segment lost 6 bases and the J segment 3 bases; nucleotides outside the gene matches: 11. CDR3 length: 15 residues. Germline V gene data show CDR1 as MDHEN and CDR2 as SYDVKM. The CDR3 DNA reads TGTGCCAGCAGCTTCCCCCCAGGGGGTGACTACGAGCAGTACTTC. Protein product: CASSFPPGGDYEQYF.

V usage is TRBV24-1 and J usage is TRBJ2-1; no clear D. The ends were cut back, 3 bases at V and 11 bases at J, with 7 bases in the middle. Germline values: CDR1 KGHDR, CDR2 SFDVKD. CDR3 size: 11 residues. The CDR3 DNA reads as TGTGCCACCAGTGATGCTATTCAGCAGTTCTTC. This translates into CATSDAIQQFF.

The rearrangement uses TRBV27 and TRBJ1-1; D is perhaps TRBD1 (5 bases). The CDR3 runs to 14 residues. Trimming pared 5 bases from V and 1 base from J, leaving 11 bases between. Germline V gene data show CDR1 as MNHEY and CDR2 as SMNVEV (reference sequence). CDR3: CASSVTGRNTEAFF. CDR3 in DNA: TGTGCCAGCAGTGTAACAGGACGGAACACTGAAGCTTTCTTT.

The chain uses TRBV5-4 and TRBJ1-6; D uncertain. CDR3 length equals 18 residues. The V gene's germline CDR1 is SGHNT and CDR2 YYREEE (reference sequence). Trimming stripped 2 bases from V and 3 bases from J, with 18 bases between. The CDR3: CASSFWVRRTLYNSPLHF. CDR3 nucleotide sequence: TGTGCCAGCAGCTTTTGGGTTCGCCGGACTCTCTATAATTCACCCCTCCACTTT.

This chain connects TRBV7-3 to TRBJ2-3; D is uncertain. The CDR3 loop spans 13 amino acids. The V gene's germline CDR1 is SGHTA and CDR2 FQGTGA. Trimming removed 6 bases at V and 0 bases at J, with 7 bases between. CDR3 sequence reads: CASRGLSTDTQYF. In DNA form, the CDR3 reads TGTGCCAGCAGGGGCCTAAGCACAGATACGCAGTATTTT.

This chain uses TRBV11-2 with TRBJ2-3, with a possible D match to TRBD1 (5 bases). Trimming pared 3 bases from V and 0 bases from J, leaving 10 bases between. The CDR3 has 15 residues. Germline loops: CDR1 SGHAT, CDR2 FQNNGV. CDR3 coding DNA: TGTGCCAGCAGCTTGACAGTCCCTAGCACAGATACGCAGTATTTT. The encoded protein is CASSLTVPSTDTQYF.

As for this clone: The sample carries other DNA sequences with the same CDR3. The gene calls are TRBV5-1 and TRBJ1-2, with D possibly being TRBD1 (5 bases). The CDR3 has 13 amino acids. Germline CDR1 SGHRS, CDR2 YFSETQ. The V end was cut by 4 bases, the J end by 2 bases, with 9 bases between. The CDR3 nucleotides are TGCGCCAGCAGCATGACAGAGAACTATGGCTACACCTTC. Translation gives CASSMTENYGYTF.

This clone was seen a single time. The V gene is TRBV2, the J gene TRBJ1-1, with D perhaps matching TRBD1 (6 bases). CDR3 length: 11 amino acids. The V gene lost 4 bases and the J gene lost 11 bases, with 11 bases spanning the gap. Looked up from germline, CDR1 is SNHLY and CDR2 is FYNNEI. The CDR3 spells CASSAYREAFF. The CDR3 DNA sequence: TGTGCCAGCAGTGCGTACAGGGAGGCTTTCTTT.

The rearrangement joins TRBV28 to TRBJ2-7, with 7 bases fitting TRBD2. CDR3 size: 15 residues. Losses at the gene ends were 7 bases for V and 2 bases for J; bases not matched to a gene: 11. Germline V gene lookup returns CDR1 MDHEN and CDR2 SYDVKM. The CDR3 DNA sequence: TGTGCCAGCACTACCCGGGGGGAGAACACCTACGAGCAGTACTTC. Translated: CASTTRGENTYEQYF. Supplemented by reference TRBV28 and TRBJ2-7, the full variable domain reads DVKVTQSSRYLVKRTGEKVFLECVQDMDHENMFWYRQDPGLGLRLIYFSYDVKMKEKGDIPEGYSVSREKKERFSLILESASTNQTSMYLCASTTRGENTYEQYFGPGTRLTVT.

The chain links TRBV7-9 to TRBJ1-2, with TRBD1 matching over 8 bases. Germline assignment: CDR1 SEHNR and CDR2 FQNEAQ (reference sequence). With V trimmed by 4 bases and J by 8 bases, 12 bases remained unmatched. The CDR3 spans 15 residues. The CDR3 is CASSSGQTGAEGYTF. CDR3 nucleotides: TGTGCCAGCAGCTCGGGCCAGACAGGGGCGGAGGGCTACACCTTC.

The CDR3 region has the DNA TGCGCCAGCAGTCATCCGGGACATGGGGCCTACGAGCAGTACTTC. Protein product: CASSHPGHGAYEQYF. The chain has TRBV23-1 and TRBJ2-7, with D perhaps matching TRBD1 (6 bases). TRBV23-1 is known as an ORF, though its function is uncertain. Trimming stripped 3 bases from V and 2 bases from J, with 14 bases between. This CDR3 contains 15 residues.